This is a list of T cell receptor beta chains from one sample in a study of blood T cell repertoires in COVID-19. The data were produced by immunoSEQ multiplex PCR, yet TCRdb's version contains in-frame clones alone and is incomplete. Here the sample spans 180,000 or so clones, more than 85% being singletons. Sequencing was performed on peripheral blood. The receptors were sampled from an elderly woman in a cohort sampled during active or convalescent COVID-19. Both conserved end residues are part of each CDR3. A D gene is named only where the DNA matches it firmly. Not every row has a clone size; where given, it reads once, few, many or a size class.

>NA|TRBJ2-1|TRBV19|TRBD2
CASSIVATSGNEQFF
TGTGCCAGTAGTATAGTCGCGACTAGCGGAAATGAGCAGTTCTTC
>NA|TRBJ2-5|TRBV4-2|TRBD2
CASSQFPAGGLQETQYF
TGTGCCAGCAGCCAATTTCCAGCGGGGGGGTTACAAGAGACCCAGTACTTC
>once|TRBJ1-4|TRBV3-1/TRBV3-2|NA
CASSQGLTPSVANEKLFF
TGTGCCAGCAGCCAAGGGCTGACACCCTCGGTGGCTAATGAAAAACTGTTTTTT
>NA|TRBJ2-3|TRBV5-8|NA
CASSHDWGELGNTQYF
TGTGCCAGCAGCCACGATTGGGGGGAGCTGGGGAATACGCAGTATTTT
>NA|TRBJ1-1|TRBV18|TRBD1
CASSQGTDKAFF
TGTGCCAGCTCACAAGGGACAGATAAAGCTTTCTTT
>NA|TRBJ1-2|TRBV7-9|NA
CASSFGGGGNYGYTF
TGTGCCAGCAGCTTCGGGGGAGGTGGTAACTATGGCTACACCTTC
>once|TRBJ1-3|TRBV29-1|NA
CSISTGNSGNTIYF
TGCAGCATTTCTACAGGGAACTCTGGAAACACCATATATTTT
>NA|TRBJ1-2|TRBV12-3/TRBV12-4|NA
CASSLMTPYGYTF
TGTGCCAGCAGTTTAATGACACCCTATGGCTACACCTTC
>NA|TRBJ1-5|TRBV7-8|NA
CASSPGLDSNQPQHF
TGTGCCAGCAGCCCGGGACTAGATAGCAATCAGCCCCAGCATTTT
>NA|TRBJ2-1|TRBV25-1|TRBD2
CASSESLAGRNEQFF
TGTGCCAGCAGTGAGAGTCTAGCGGGACGCAATGAGCAGTTCTTC
>NA|TRBJ1-1|TRBV9|NA
CASSSGQRNTEAFF
TGTGCCAGCAGCTCAGGGCAACGGAACACTGAAGCTTTCTTT
>NA|TRBJ1-2|TRBV7-6|TRBD1
CASSSGTDRDGYTF
TGTGCCAGCAGCTCCGGAACGGACAGGGATGGCTACACCTTC
>NA|TRBJ1-6|TRBV5-4|TRBD1
CASSPWGQIPNSPLHF
TGTGCCAGCAGCCCATGGGGACAGATACCTAATTCACCCCTCCACTTT
>NA|TRBJ2-5|TRBV9|TRBD2
CASSAGTSGGAETQYF
TGTGCCAGCAGCGCCGGCACTAGCGGGGGGGCAGAGACCCAGTACTTC
>NA|TRBJ1-1|TRBV5-5|NA
CASSWGDGGTEAFF
TGTGCCAGCAGCTGGGGGGACGGTGGGACTGAAGCTTTCTTT
>NA|TRBJ1-6|TRBV6-2/TRBV6-3|NA
CASSSGGRTSYNSPLHF
TGTGCCAGCAGTAGTGGGGGCCGTACCTCCTATAATTCACCCCTCCACTTT
>NA|TRBJ1-1|TRBV3-1/TRBV3-2|TRBD1
CASSYGQGNTEAFF
TGTGCCAGCAGTTATGGACAGGGGAACACTGAAGCTTTCTTT
>NA|TRBJ2-1|TRBV29-1|NA
CSDTDGSYNEQFF
TGCAGCGACACAGACGGCTCCTACAATGAGCAGTTCTTC
>NA|TRBJ1-1|TRBV11-3|TRBD1
CASSSRAARGTEAFF
TGTGCCAGCAGCTCACGGGCGGCCAGGGGGACTGAAGCTTTCTTT
>once|TRBJ2-1|TRBV19|NA
CASITGSSNEQFF
TGTGCCAGTATTACCGGGAGCTCCAATGAGCAGTTCTTC
>NA|TRBJ1-2|TRBV12-3/TRBV12-4|NA
CASRAGGYGYTF
TGTGCCAGCAGGGCAGGAGGGTATGGCTACACCTTC
>NA|TRBJ1-6|TRBV7-2|NA
CASSRAGGRVGSPLHF
TGTGCCAGCAGCCGCGCGGGGGGCCGAGTTGGTTCACCCCTCCACTTT
>NA|TRBJ1-6|TRBV10-3|NA
CAITATLGSPLHF
TGTGCCATCACTGCGACATTAGGATCACCCCTCCACTTT
>NA|TRBJ1-2|TRBV19|NA
CASIETAGVPSGYTF
TGTGCCAGTATAGAAACCGCAGGGGTCCCGAGCGGCTACACCTTC
>once|TRBJ2-5|TRBV7-9|NA
CASSRAMSAQYF
TGTGCCAGCAGCAGGGCAATGAGTGCCCAGTACTTC
>NA|TRBJ2-2|TRBV4-2|TRBD2
CASSQQAGEAGELFF
TGTGCCAGCAGCCAACAAGCGGGAGAAGCCGGGGAGCTGTTTTTT
>NA|TRBJ2-3|TRBV27|TRBD2
CATRLGEGPSTDTQYF
TGTGCCACCCGTTTGGGGGAGGGACCTTCCACAGATACGCAGTATTTT
>NA|TRBJ1-1|TRBV20-1|NA
CSASSQGNTEAFF
TGCAGTGCTAGTAGCCAGGGGAACACTGAAGCTTTCTTT
>NA|TRBJ2-3|TRBV24-1|TRBD1
CATSDSGTGVTDTQYF
TGTGCCACCAGTGATTCCGGGACAGGGGTGACAGATACGCAGTATTTT
>few|TRBJ2-6|TRBV28|TRBD2
CAQRGLNFNSGANVLTF
TGTGCCCAGCGGGGGTTGAATTTTAACTCTGGGGCCAACGTCCTGACTTTC
>NA|TRBJ2-1|TRBV9|NA
CASSVSGTPSYNEQFF
TGTGCCAGCAGCGTTTCCGGGACACCCTCCTACAATGAGCAGTTCTTC
>NA|TRBJ2-1|TRBV12-3/TRBV12-4|NA
CASSLDYPKQFF
TGTGCCAGCAGCTTAGACTACCCGAAGCAGTTCTTC
>NA|TRBJ2-2|TRBV6-5|NA
CASSYPNTGELFF
TGTGCCAGCAGTTACCCCAATACCGGGGAGCTGTTTTTT
>NA|TRBJ1-4|TRBV5-6|TRBD1
CASRGQAEGEKLFF
TGTGCCAGCAGGGGACAGGCCGAGGGGGAAAAACTGTTTTTT
>NA|TRBJ2-7|TRBV7-9|NA
CASSLAEGMGEQYF
TGTGCCAGCAGCTTAGCGGAGGGAATGGGCGAGCAGTACTTC
>NA|TRBJ2-2|TRBV7-2|TRBD1
CASSWAGTGIGELFF
TGTGCCAGCAGCTGGGCCGGGACAGGGATCGGGGAGCTGTTTTTT
>once|TRBJ1-5|TRBV5-6|TRBD1
CASSLDRGLGQPQHF
TGTGCCAGCAGCTTGGACAGGGGATTAGGGCAGCCCCAGCATTTT
>NA|TRBJ1-2|TRBV10-3|NA
CAISVGGGGYTF
TGTGCCATCAGTGTCGGGGGAGGTGGCTACACCTTC
>NA|TRBJ1-2|TRBV5-1|NA
CASSADRGYGYTF
TGCGCCAGCAGCGCGGACAGAGGCTATGGCTACACCTTC
>NA|TRBJ2-1|TRBV4-1|TRBD2
CASSQDATSDFNEQFF
TGCGCCAGCAGCCAAGACGCGACTAGCGACTTCAATGAGCAGTTCTTC
>NA|TRBJ2-3|TRBV7-2|TRBD2
CASSLGPLAGGTDTQYF
TGTGCCAGCAGCTTAGGACCCTTGGCGGGGGGCACAGATACGCAGTATTTT
>NA|TRBJ1-4|TRBV5-1|NA
CASSPGSGATNEKLFF
TGCGCCAGCAGCCCAGGTTCGGGGGCAACTAATGAAAAACTGTTTTTT
>NA|TRBJ2-1|TRBV6-2/TRBV6-3|TRBD2
CASSYRRGGIENEQFF
TGTGCCAGCAGTTACCGACGGGGGGGGATCGAGAATGAGCAGTTCTTC
>NA|TRBJ1-2|TRBV10-3|TRBD1
CAISDPDRGGGYTF
TGTGCCATCAGTGACCCCGACAGGGGAGGTGGCTACACCTTC